The count of the clone carrying this TCR beta chain is one. The entry originates in a study of blood T cell repertoires in COVID-19. Profiling relied on immunoSEQ multiplex PCR, and the TCRdb table lists in-frame clones only, not all of them. There are 200,000 to 250,000 clones in the sample; 84% occur only once, and 15% to 20% lies in the top ten. Trimming took off 4 bases at V and 6 bases at J, with 10 bases between the two ends. This CDR3 has 13 residues. This receptor was identified in an elderly woman with active or convalescent COVID-19. The material sequenced was peripheral blood. This sequence joins TRBV12-3 or TRBV12-4 and TRBJ1-5; no clear D. The DNA of the CDR3 is TGTGCCAGCAGTTCGAACAGTGGTCAGCCCCAGCATTTT. Protein: CASSSNSGQPQHF.